A selection of T cell receptor beta chains follows, all from one sample in a study of CD8+CD57+ T cells in acquired aplastic anemia. MiXCR, applied by TCRdb to the reads, yields one record per CDR3 protein. The data contain around 140,000 distinct CDR3 sequences, 35% to 50% of them singletons. The sample comprised sorted CD4+, CD8+, or CD8+CD57+ T cells (not recorded which) from PBMCs. The receptors were gathered from a human donor in good health, serving as a control. The CDR3 runs from the conserved cysteine through the conserved F or W. The D gene is left open where the match is weak. The size entry is marked missing in some rows and otherwise reads once, few, many or a size class.

D gene	J gene	V gene	clone size	CDR3 length	CDR3 protein	CDR3 DNA
TRBD2	TRBJ2-1	TRBV20-1	-	13	CSAWTSGSTEQFF	TGCAGTGCATGGACTAGCGGGAGTACTGAGCAGTTCTTC
-	TRBJ2-5	TRBV10-3	few	14	CAISESRTEETQYF	TGTGCCATCAGTGAGTCCCGGACGGAAGAGACCCAGTACTTC
-	TRBJ2-5	TRBV7-7	many	15	CASSLSAKAMETQYF	TGTGCCAGCAGCTTATCGGCAAAAGCGATGGAGACCCAGTACTTC
-	TRBJ2-3	TRBV11-2	many	15	CASSPDGRAPYTQYF	TGTGCCAGCAGCCCCGACGGTAGGGCTCCTTATACGCAGTATTTT
-	TRBJ2-3	TRBV12-3/TRBV12-4	many	14	CASSRSGSTDTQYF	TGTGCCAGCAGCCGTAGCGGTAGCACAGATACGCAGTATTTT
-	TRBJ1-3	TRBV19	many	11	CASRVGNTIYF	TGTGCCAGTAGGGTTGGAAACACCATATATTTT
TRBD1	TRBJ1-2	TRBV2	once	12	CASCDGQGRNTF	TGTGCCAGCTGCGACGGACAGGGCAGAAACACCTTC
-	TRBJ2-7	TRBV24-1	-	13	CATSQTGSYEQYF	TGTGCCACCAGTCAGACCGGCTCCTACGAGCAGTACTTC
-	TRBJ2-7	TRBV19	-	15	CASSIRYTETYEQYF	TGTGCCAGTAGTATAAGGTACACCGAAACCTACGAGCAGTACTTC
TRBD1	TRBJ1-2	TRBV24-1	many	18	CATSDTPGTGWGNYGYTF	TGTGCCACCAGTGACACTCCGGGGACAGGGTGGGGAAACTATGGCTACACCTTC
-	TRBJ1-2	TRBV27	-	15	CASSLPPRDYYGYTF	TGTGCCAGCAGTCTGCCGCCTAGGGATTACTATGGCTACACCTTC
-	TRBJ1-5	TRBV11-1	few	16	CGSSPGMAGSHQPQHF	TGTGGCAGCAGCCCAGGGATGGCCGGTAGTCATCAGCCCCAGCATTTT
-	TRBJ1-1	TRBV15	many	14	CATSRDGRNTEAFF	TGTGCCACCAGCCGGGACGGGCGGAACACTGAAGCTTTCTTT
-	TRBJ1-1	TRBV7-8	-	15	CASSLVRGGNTEAFF	TGTGCCAGCAGCTTAGTGCGAGGAGGAAACACTGAAGCTTTCTTT
TRBD1	TRBJ1-4	TRBV20-1	many	15	CSASGQGAGNEKLFF	TGCAGTGCTAGTGGACAGGGGGCCGGTAATGAAAAACTGTTTTTT
TRBD1	TRBJ1-2	TRBV24-1	many	17	CATSGPGQGIGNYGYTF	TGTGCCACCAGTGGACCGGGACAGGGAATTGGTAACTATGGCTACACCTTC
TRBD1	TRBJ1-2	TRBV6-1	many	15	CASSKLRDSLYGYTF	TGTGCCAGCAGCAAACTTCGGGACAGCTTATATGGCTACACCTTC
TRBD1	TRBJ2-2	TRBV5-1	many	16	CASSPMSQGAIGELFF	TGCGCCAGCAGCCCAATGTCGCAGGGGGCCATCGGGGAGCTGTTTTTT
TRBD2	TRBJ2-2	TRBV11-2	many	17	CASSLVSGGGSTGELFF	TGTGCCAGCAGCTTAGTGTCGGGCGGGGGTTCGACCGGGGAGCTGTTTTTT
-	TRBJ2-1	TRBV10-1	few	13	CASSESTANEQFF	TGCGCCAGCAGTGAGTCAACCGCCAATGAGCAGTTCTTC
-	TRBJ2-7	TRBV10-3	-	12	CAISDMLDEQYF	TGTGCCATCAGTGATATGTTAGACGAGCAGTACTTC
-	TRBJ1-6	TRBV7-9	many	14	CASSLDGYNSPLHF	TGTGCCAGCAGCCTCGACGGCTATAATTCACCCCTCCACTTT
-	TRBJ1-5	TRBV19	-	12	CASRRPGGTQHF	TGTGCCAGTCGCAGGCCCGGCGGGACCCAGCATTTT
-	TRBJ1-1	TRBV29-1	many	12	CSVKGRVVEAFF	TGCAGCGTTAAAGGCCGGGTAGTAGAAGCTTTCTTT
-	TRBJ1-2	TRBV25-1	many	14	CASSEFYRDGGYTF	TGTGCCAGCAGTGAGTTCTACAGGGATGGCGGCTACACCTTC
TRBD1	TRBJ2-3	TRBV29-1	-	12	CSVRQGMDTQYF	TGCAGCGTTCGACAGGGAATGGACACGCAGTATTTT